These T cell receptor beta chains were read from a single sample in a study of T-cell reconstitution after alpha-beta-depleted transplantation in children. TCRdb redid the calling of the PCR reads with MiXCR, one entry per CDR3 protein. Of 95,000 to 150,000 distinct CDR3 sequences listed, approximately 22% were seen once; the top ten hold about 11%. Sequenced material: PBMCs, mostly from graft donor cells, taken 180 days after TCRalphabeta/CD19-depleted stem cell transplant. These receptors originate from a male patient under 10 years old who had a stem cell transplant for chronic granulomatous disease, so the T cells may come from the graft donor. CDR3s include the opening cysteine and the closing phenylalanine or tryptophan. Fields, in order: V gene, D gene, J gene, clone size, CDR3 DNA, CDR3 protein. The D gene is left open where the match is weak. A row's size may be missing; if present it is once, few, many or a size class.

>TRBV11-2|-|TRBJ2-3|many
TGTGCCAGCAGCTCGATCCTCACAGATACGCAGTATTTT
CASSSILTDTQYF
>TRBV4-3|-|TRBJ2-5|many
TGCGCCAGCAGCCAAGGAGCTTATGGGGAGACCCAGTACTTC
CASSQGAYGETQYF
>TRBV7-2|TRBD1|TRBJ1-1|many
TGTGCCAGCAGCCCACAGGGGCCCCAACTCAAGAACACTGAAGCTTTCTTT
CASSPQGPQLKNTEAFF
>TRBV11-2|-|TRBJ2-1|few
TGTGCCAGCAGCTCGTATGCTAGCCCTGAGCAGTTCTTC
CASSSYASPEQFF
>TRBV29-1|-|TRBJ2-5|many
TGCAGCGTCCGGACATACCAAGAGACCCAGTACTTC
CSVRTYQETQYF
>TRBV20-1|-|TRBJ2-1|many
TGCAGTGCTGATAACGATCAGACTGGTTACAATGAGCAGTTCTTC
CSADNDQTGYNEQFF
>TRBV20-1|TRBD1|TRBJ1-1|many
TGCAGTGCTACGCCCCGGGACAGGGTGAGGGCTTTCTTT
CSATPRDRVRAFF
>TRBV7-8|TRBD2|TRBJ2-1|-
TGTGCCAGCAGCTTAGCGGGACCGGGACTAGCCCTGAATGAGCAGTTCTTC
CASSLAGPGLALNEQFF
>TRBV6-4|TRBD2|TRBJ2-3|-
TGTGCCAGCAGTGATAGGGCTAGCGGCCCGGGAGATACGCAGTATTTT
CASSDRASGPGDTQYF
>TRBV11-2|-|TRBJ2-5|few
TGTGCCAGCAGCTTACCTAGGACAGGTTGGGACTCCTTGTACCAAGAGACCCAGTACTTC
CASSLPRTGWDSLYQETQYF
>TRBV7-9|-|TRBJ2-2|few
TGTGCCAGCAGCTGGAGGGCCGGGGAGCTGTTTTTT
CASSWRAGELFF
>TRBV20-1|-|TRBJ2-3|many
TGCAGTGTTCGGGGGGCTGGCACAGATACGCAGTATTTT
CSVRGAGTDTQYF
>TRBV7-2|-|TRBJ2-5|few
TGTGCCAGCAGCCCTGGACTGGAAGAGACCCAGTACTTC
CASSPGLEETQYF
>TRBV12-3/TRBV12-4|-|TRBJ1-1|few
TGTGCCAGCAGTTTAGGGGGGCGTGAAGCTTTCTTT
CASSLGGREAFF
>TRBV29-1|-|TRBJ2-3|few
TGCAGCGTTGAACCTCGTCCAGATACGCAGTATTTT
CSVEPRPDTQYF
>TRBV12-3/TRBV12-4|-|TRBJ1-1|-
TGTGCCAGCAGTTTTTCTGGGTCGAACACTGAAGCTTTCTTT
CASSFSGSNTEAFF
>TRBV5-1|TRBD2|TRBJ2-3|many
TGCGCCAGCAGCTTGGGTGGGACTAGCGACTTAACGCAGTATTTT
CASSLGGTSDLTQYF
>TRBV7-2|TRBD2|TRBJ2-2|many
TGTGCCAGCAGCTCACGCGGACTAGCGGGAGGGCCCGGGGAGCTGTTTTTT
CASSSRGLAGGPGELFF
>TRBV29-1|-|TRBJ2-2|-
TGCAGCGTCTCGGGACGCAACACCGGGGAGCTGTTTTTT
CSVSGRNTGELFF
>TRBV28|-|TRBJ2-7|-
TGTGCCAGCACGCGGGACCCCTACGAGCAGTACTTC
CASTRDPYEQYF
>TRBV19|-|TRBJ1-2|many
TGTGCCAGTAGCCCGGACAGAATCTATGGCTACACCTTC
CASSPDRIYGYTF
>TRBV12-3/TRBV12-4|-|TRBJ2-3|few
TGTGCCAGCACCCTCCTCCCCATCTCCACAGATACGCAGTATTTT
CASTLLPISTDTQYF